A single sample gave rise to the 21 T cell receptor beta chains below, sequenced in a study of beta chain features in type 1 diabetes. The investigators reverse transcribed all of the isolated RNA, so they sequenced expressed TCRB transcripts. Sequencing used immunoSEQ multiplex PCR; TCRdb keeps in-frame clones, though not all of them. Among approximately 170,000 clones, 7.8% were seen once, and the ten largest hold 0.94%. Overall study findings and caveats: TCRB CDR3s from Type 1 diabetes patients were moderately but significantly shorter in all four CD4+ subsets.

No antigen is known for these receptors. Material for sequencing was central memory CD4+ T cells from blood. These receptors originate from a woman aged 40 to 50 with type 1 diabetes.

This clone has at least ten counts. V is TRBV18 and J is TRBJ2-3, with D hard to call. Germline-derived CDR1 and CDR2 are KGHSH and LQKENI. The CDR3 length is 12 residues. The V and J ends lost 8 bases and 5 bases respectively, with 11 bases between them. Written as DNA, the CDR3 is TGTGCCAGCCACCAAGCGAGAGATACGCAGTATTTT. It translates to CASHQARDTQYF.

The table lists this clone with a few counts. The sample has other DNA sequences that encode this CDR3 too. V usage is TRBV7-2 and J usage is TRBJ1-2, with 8 nucleotides matching TRBD1. The V and J ends lost 2 bases and 2 bases, in that order; junction bases with no gene match: 1. Germline V gives CDR1 SGHTA, CDR2 FQGNSA. This CDR3 has 14 amino acids. CDR3 DNA: TGTGCCAGCAGCTTACAGGGGGCCAACTATGGCTACACCTTC. Protein sequence: CASSLQGANYGYTF.

This rearrangement joins TRBV19 to TRBJ2-1; 9 nucleotides line up with TRBD2. V was clipped by 5 bases and J by 7 bases; unmatched bases: 6. This CDR3 is built from 14 residues. The germline gives CDR1 LNHDA, CDR2 SQIVND (reference sequence). CDR3: CASSRSGSTNEQFF. DNA of the CDR3: TGTGCCAGTAGTCGTAGCGGGAGTACTAATGAGCAGTTCTTC. The whole variable domain, remainder taken from reference TRBV19 and TRBJ2-1, is DGGITQSPKYLFRKEGQNVTLSCEQNLNHDAMYWYRQDPGQGLRLIYYSQIVNDFQKGDIAEGYSVSREKKESFPLTVTSAQKNPTAFYLCASSRSGSTNEQFFGPGTRLTVL.

This chain uses TRBV7-9 with TRBJ1-2; maybe TRBD1 (5 bases). The CDR3 spans 14 residues. The germline V gene has CDR1 SEHNR and CDR2 FQNEAQ (reference sequence). Trimming removed 8 bases from V and 9 bases from J, with 22 bases in between. For the CDR3, the DNA is TGTGCCAGCTTTGACACTCGGGGGACGGTACGCTACACCTTC. This gives the protein CASFDTRGTVRYTF. Full variable domain (remainder filled in from reference TRBV7-9 and TRBJ1-2): DTGVSQNPRHKITKRGQNVTFRCDPISEHNRLYWYRQTLGQGPEFLTYFQNEAQLEKSRLLSDRFSAERPKGSFSTLEIQRTEQGDSAMYLCASFDTRGTVRYTFGSGTRLTVV.

The chain is built from TRBV29-1 and TRBJ1-5; the D gene is possibly TRBD1 (6 bases). V dropped 4 bases and J dropped 5 bases, with 12 bases sitting between them. The CDR3 covers 13 residues. CDR1 and CDR2 (germline): SQVTM, ANQGSEA. The CDR3 DNA sequence: TGCAGCGTTGCCAGGGGTCAAGATCAGCCCCAGCATTTT. Protein sequence: CSVARGQDQPQHF.

This clone was detected only a few times. CDR3 in DNA: TGTGCCAGCGATACAGCCGGGACTGCGAACACTGAAGCTTTCTTT. Protein sequence: CASDTAGTANTEAFF. This chain joins TRBV7-9 and TRBJ1-1, with a tentative D call TRBD1 (5 bases). V was pared by 8 bases and J by 1 base, with 17 bases between. The CDR3 sequence is 15 residues long. Looked up from germline, CDR1 is SEHNR and CDR2 is FQNEAQ (reference sequence).

This clone was counted between two and nine times. The chain combines TRBV5-1 with TRBJ2-3; D might be TRBD2 (6 bases). Germline values: CDR1 SGHRS, CDR2 YFSETQ. Trimming took off 0 bases at V and 4 bases at J, with 18 bases between the two ends. The CDR3 runs to 17 residues. DNA of the CDR3: TGCGCCAGCAGCTTGGCCCCCGTAGCGGCCAATGCAGATACGCAGTATTTT. Translation: CASSLAPVAANADTQYF.

This clone was recorded a few times. The rearrangement links TRBV7-9 to TRBJ2-3, with no clear D. This CDR3 spans 14 amino acids. Between the trimmed V and J ends, which lost 5 bases and 4 bases, there was a span of 13 bases. Germline V gives CDR1 SEHNR, CDR2 FQNEAQ (reference sequence). The CDR3 loop reads CASSPPDSSDTQYF. CDR3 nucleotides: TGTGCCAGCAGCCCGCCCGACTCGTCAGATACGCAGTATTTT. The full variable domain, in which reference TRBV7-9 and TRBJ2-3 provide the parts outside the CDR3, is DTGVSQNPRHKITKRGQNVTFRCDPISEHNRLYWYRQTLGQGPEFLTYFQNEAQLEKSRLLSDRFSAERPKGSFSTLEIQRTEQGDSAMYLCASSPPDSSDTQYFGPGTRLTVL.

This rearrangement joins TRBV4-1 to TRBJ2-4; tentative D call: TRBD2 (6 bases). This CDR3 is built from 14 residues. The V end was cut by 0 bases, the J end by 9 bases, with 12 bases between. Germline V gene data show CDR1 as MGHRA and CDR2 as YSYEKL. The CDR3 bases are TGCGCCAGCAGCCAAGAGGGGGAGGTGGGCATTCAGTACTTC. Protein: CASSQEGEVGIQYF.

The chain uses TRBV4-1 and TRBJ1-1; 7 bases fit TRBD1. The CDR3 is 16 amino acids. With V trimmed by 4 bases and J by 3 bases, 11 bases remained unmatched. Germline V gene data show CDR1 as MGHRA and CDR2 as YSYEKL. The CDR3 region is CASSRIDRDPDTEAFF. The CDR3 nucleotides read TGCGCCAGCAGCCGCATTGACAGGGATCCAGACACTGAAGCTTTCTTT.

The chain recombines TRBV28 with TRBJ2-5; D may be TRBD2 (6 bases). The CDR3 extends over 13 amino acids. With 4 bases removed from V and 3 bases from J, the gap between germline ends came to 9 bases. Germline loops: CDR1 MDHEN, CDR2 SYDVKM. The CDR3 spells CASSWGGKETQYF. Here the CDR3 DNA reads TGTGCCAGCAGTTGGGGAGGAAAAGAGACCCAGTACTTC.

This chain connects TRBV19 to TRBJ2-7; D possibly corresponds to TRBD1 (5 bases). CDR3 length: 14 residues. Trimming removed 0 bases at V and 3 bases at J, with 9 bases between. Germline V gene sequence: CDR1 LNHDA, CDR2 SQIVND (reference sequence). CDR3 sequence (DNA): TGTGCCAGTAGTATAGAGAAGGGGAACTACGAGCAGTACTTC. Its translation: CASSIEKGNYEQYF.

Only a few counts were recorded for this clone. V usage is TRBV7-3 and J usage is TRBJ2-7; 11 bases map to TRBD1. Trimming removed 2 bases from V and 6 bases from J; junction bases left unmatched: 9. This CDR3 contains 16 residues. Germline V gives CDR1 SGHTA, CDR2 FQGTGA. CDR3 nucleotides: TGTGCCAGCAGCTTAGGTCGCCCGGGACAGGGGGGCGAGCAGTACTTC. Translation: CASSLGRPGQGGEQYF.

This chain joins TRBV18 and TRBJ2-7, with D tentatively TRBD1 (6 bases). The CDR3 totals 14 residues. V lost 2 bases and J lost 5, with 13 bases in between. Germline-derived CDR1 and CDR2 are KGHSH and LQKENI. Written as DNA, the CDR3 is TGTGCCAGCTCACCAACAGGGTCTAGAAACGAGCAGTACTTC. Its protein is CASSPTGSRNEQYF.

The chain links TRBV6-6 to TRBJ1-2, with TRBD1 matching 10 bases. The germline CDR1 and CDR2 sequences are MNHNY and SVGAGI (reference sequence). This CDR3 spans 14 amino acids. J lost 7 bases, V lost 6 bases, and 8 bases had no gene match. The CDR3 nucleotides are TGTGCCAGCAGATCAAGACAGGGGGCGATTGGCTACACCTTC. It is translated as CASRSRQGAIGYTF.

This clone turned up a few times. This chain uses TRBV6-6 with TRBJ2-1; D call uncertain. Trimming stripped 8 bases from V and 7 bases from J, with 12 bases between. There are 12 residues in the CDR3. Germline values: CDR1 MNHNY, CDR2 SVGAGI (reference sequence). CDR3 sequence (DNA): TGTGCCAGCTCTGGAGTTGAAAATGAGCAGTTCTTC. Amino acids: CASSGVENEQFF.

The chain joins TRBV6-4 to TRBJ1-6, with D possibly TRBD1 on 5 matching bases. Trimming shortened V by 0 bases and J by 10 bases, and 16 bases separated the two germline ends. CDR1 is MRHNA, CDR2 SNTAGT, per germline. The CDR3 contains 16 residues. CDR3 in DNA: TGTGCCAGCAGTGACTCGTTCGCAGGGTCCGGCTCACCCCTCCACTTT. Translation gives CASSDSFAGSGSPLHF.

This chain connects TRBV7-9 to TRBJ1-1; D is unresolved. CDR3 length equals 12 residues. Trimming took off 4 bases at V and 4 bases at J, with 7 bases between the two ends. Germline CDR1 is SEHNR and CDR2 is FQNEAQ (reference sequence). The CDR3 DNA follows: TGTGCCAGCAGCTCCGGGATCACTGAAGCTTTCTTT. Protein sequence: CASSSGITEAFF.

This clone was seen a handful of times. The V call is TRBV7-2, the J call TRBJ1-2; D not resolved. The CDR3 spans 14 residues. Germline V lookup: CDR1 SGHTA, CDR2 FQGNSA. V was clipped by 0 bases and J by 8 bases, with 13 bases between them. CDR3 in amino acids: CASSLAQGTEGYTF. The DNA of the CDR3 is TGTGCCAGCAGCTTAGCGCAAGGAACAGAGGGCTACACCTTC.

In its sample, this clone was seen a few times. The chain links TRBV5-1 to TRBJ2-7; TRBD2 aligns across 10 bases. Germline V gene sequence: CDR1 SGHRS, CDR2 YFSETQ. The CDR3 has 16 amino acids. With 4 bases clipped from V and 9 bases from J, the junction kept 16 bases outside the gene matches. CDR3: CASSAPGLAETTGQYF. As DNA, the CDR3 is TGCGCCAGCAGCGCCCCTGGACTAGCGGAGACTACGGGGCAGTACTTC. Based on the CDR3 plus reference TRBV5-1 and TRBJ2-7, the full variable domain is KAGVTQTPRYLIKTRGQQVTLSCSPISGHRSVSWYQQTPGQGLQFLFEYFSETQRNKGNFPGRFSGRQFSNSRSEMNVSTLELGDSALYLCASSAPGLAETTGQYFGPGTRLTVT.

The chain couples TRBV9 to TRBJ1-2, with D possibly being TRBD1 (5 bases). The germline V and J ends were trimmed by 2 bases and 1 base, with 15 bases remaining between them. Germline V gene sequence: CDR1 SGDLS, CDR2 YYNGEE. The CDR3 loop spans 16 amino acids. CDR3 region: CASSVWQGGGNYGYTF. In DNA form, the CDR3 reads TGTGCCAGCAGCGTTTGGCAGGGAGGAGGTAACTATGGCTACACCTTC.